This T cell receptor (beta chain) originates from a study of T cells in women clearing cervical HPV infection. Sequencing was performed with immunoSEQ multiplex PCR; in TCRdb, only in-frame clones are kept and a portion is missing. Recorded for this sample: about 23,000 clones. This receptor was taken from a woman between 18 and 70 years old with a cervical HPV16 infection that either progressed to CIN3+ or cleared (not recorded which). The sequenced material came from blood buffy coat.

The covered CDR3 bases are TGTGCCATAGGACTAGCGGGAACGAACACCGGGGAG. Its protein product is CAIGLAGTNTGE. The complete CDR3 protein is CAIGLAGTNTGELFF. V usage is TRBV10-3 and J usage is TRBJ2-2, with 12 bases fitting TRBD2. From the germline J gene comes the end of the CDR3, since the read stops 3 residues before it. The length of the CDR3 is 15 residues. J lost 0 bases, V lost 9 bases, and 2 bases had no gene match. Germline V gene lookup returns CDR1 ENHRY and CDR2 SYGVKD.